Shown below are 17 T cell receptor beta chains from a single sample sequenced in a study of PD-1 blockade in classical Hodgkin lymphoma. Method: immunoSEQ multiplex PCR; TCRdb's copy keeps in-frame clones and lacks some. The data contain some 23,000 clones, 91% of them singletons. Time point described: newly diagnosed, previously untreated cHL patient sample. The study purified CD4+ T cells from thawed PBMCs using magnetic negative selection. Input material: CD4+ T cells from blood. All receptors derive from a human donor with classical Hodgkin lymphoma.

The V gene is TRBV30, the J gene TRBJ2-3; D gene uncertain. Trimming took off 4 bases at V and 1 base at J, with 6 bases between the two ends. Germline assignment: CDR1 GTSNPN and CDR2 SVGIG (reference sequence). The CDR3 has 12 residues. This CDR3 reads CAWTLGTDTQYF. DNA of the CDR3: TGTGCCTGGACCCTAGGCACAGATACGCAGTATTTT.

J is TRBJ1-1 and V is TRBV6-1, with 8 positions matching TRBD1. V lost 2 bases to trimming and J lost 6 bases; unmatched junction nucleotides: 11. Germline CDR1 reads MNHNS; CDR2 reads SASEGT. This CDR3 comprises 16 residues. Written as DNA, the CDR3 is TGTGCCAGCAGTGAAAGCCGGGGACAGGTTAACGCTGAAGCTTTCTTT. This sequence encodes CASSESRGQVNAEAFF.

The chain links TRBV5-5 to TRBJ2-2; tentatively, D is TRBD1 (6 bases). CDR1 SGHKS and CDR2 YYEKEE come from the germline V gene (reference sequence). Between the trimmed V and J ends, which lost 0 bases and 6 bases, there was a span of 15 bases. CDR3 length: 16 amino acids. Here the CDR3 reads CASSLVGQSLSGELFF. The CDR3, as DNA: TGTGCCAGCAGCTTGGTGGGACAATCCTTGTCCGGGGAGCTGTTTTTT.

The chain links TRBV28 to TRBJ2-7; 8 nucleotides match TRBD2. From germline, CDR1 is MDHEN and CDR2 SYDVKM. The V and J ends lost 5 bases and 2 bases, in that order; junction bases with no gene match: 8. CDR3 length: 15 amino acids. The CDR3 sequence: CASSQSRGGTYEQYF. DNA of the CDR3: TGTGCCAGCAGTCAATCCCGCGGGGGGACCTACGAGCAGTACTTC.

A few counts support this clone. V and J are TRBV7-3 and TRBJ1-5; the D is unclear. Germline V CDR1 and CDR2: SGHTA, FQGTGA. This CDR3 has 15 amino acids. V was trimmed by 2 bases and J by 0 bases, leaving 8 bases between them. Here the CDR3 reads CASSLFGDSNQPQHF. The CDR3 coding sequence is TGTGCCAGCAGCTTATTTGGGGATAGCAATCAGCCCCAGCATTTT. The complete variable domain, with remaining parts taken from reference TRBV7-3 and TRBJ1-5, reads GAGVSQTPSNKVTEKGKYVELRCDPISGHTALYWYRQSLGQGPEFLIYFQGTGAADDSGLPNDRFFAVRPEGSVSTLKIQRTERGDSAVYLCASSLFGDSNQPQHFGDGTRLSIL.

V usage is TRBV28 and J usage is TRBJ1-6; 7 bases are a match to TRBD1. Germline CDR1 reads MDHEN; CDR2 reads SYDVKM. The CDR3 covers 16 residues. V shed 8 bases and J 7 bases; nucleotides not matched to a gene: 14. CDR3 sequence reads: CASGPYRGDLNSPLHF. The CDR3 nucleotides read TGTGCCAGCGGCCCGTACAGGGGTGATTTAAATTCACCCCTCCACTTT.

The gene calls are TRBV7-2 and TRBJ1-5; possible D gene TRBD1, 6 bases. Germline V lookup: CDR1 SGHTA, CDR2 FQGNSA. The V and J ends lost 2 bases and 5 bases respectively, with 16 bases between them. This CDR3 region has 16 residues. CDR3 amino acids: CASSLRETGYHQPQHF. CDR3 nucleotide sequence: TGTGCCAGCAGCTTACGAGAAACAGGGTATCATCAGCCCCAGCATTTT.

The chain links TRBV28 to TRBJ2-2; 8 bases match TRBD1. The CDR3 spans 18 residues. Per germline, CDR1 MDHEN and CDR2 SYDVKM. V gave up 5 bases and J gave up 0 bases; unmatched junction bases: 11. CDR3 coding DNA: TGTGCCAGCAGTCTTACCAGGGGGCATTTGTCGAACACCGGGGAGCTGTTTTTT. This sequence encodes CASSLTRGHLSNTGELFF.

CDR3 nucleotides: TGTGCCACCTGCCCGGCGGGACAAATATACGAGCAGTACTTC. Translating gives CATCPAGQIYEQYF. This chain joins TRBV11-2 and TRBJ2-7; D tentatively fits TRBD1 or TRBD2 (6 bases each). The length of the CDR3 is 14 residues. CDR1 is SGHAT, CDR2 FQNNGV, per germline. V dropped 10 bases and J dropped 4 bases, with 20 bases sitting between them.

This clone has only one observation. The CDR3 is CASSPGGITLNEQYF. CDR3 nucleotides: TGTGCCAGCTCACCCGGGGGGATCACGTTGAACGAGCAGTACTTC. The V call is TRBV18, the J call TRBJ2-7; 7 nucleotides line up with TRBD2. V lost 3 bases and J lost 5; bases outside the gene matches: 10. Germline assignment: CDR1 KGHSH and CDR2 LQKENI. The CDR3 spans 15 residues.

The chain carries TRBV15 and TRBJ2-1; D is undetermined. Per germline, CDR1 LNHNV and CDR2 YYDKDF (reference sequence). The CDR3 sequence is 15 residues long. V lost 0 bases to trimming and J lost 5 bases, with 11 bases between them. CDR3 sequence reads: CATSRDLSGDNEQFF. The CDR3 DNA reads TGTGCCACCAGCAGAGATCTATCAGGAGACAATGAGCAGTTCTTC.

This chain joins TRBV5-1 and TRBJ1-1; D call uncertain. The CDR3 is 13 residues long. Trimming pared 0 bases from V and 4 bases from J, leaving 7 bases between. Germline V lookup: CDR1 SGHRS, CDR2 YFSETQ. This CDR3 reads CASSLDGSTEAFF. The CDR3 DNA sequence: TGCGCCAGCAGCTTGGATGGGTCCACTGAAGCTTTCTTT.

This chain links TRBV7-6 with TRBJ1-3, with 8 bases that match TRBD1. CDR1 and CDR2 from the germline V gene are SGHVS and FNYEAQ. The CDR3 totals 16 residues. Trimming cost V 8 bases and J 0 bases; bases outside gene matches: 9. The CDR3 is CASGLRQGTSGNTIYF. As DNA, the CDR3 is TGTGCCAGCGGTCTGAGACAGGGGACCTCTGGAAACACCATATATTTT.

This clone was seen a few times. The genes are TRBV2 and TRBJ1-2; D perhaps matches TRBD1 (6 bases). V lost 9 bases to trimming and J lost 8 bases, with 16 bases between them. Per germline, CDR1 SNHLY and CDR2 FYNNEI. This CDR3 spans 12 amino acids. CDR3 region: CASQGLVGGYTF. The CDR3 DNA reads TGTGCCAGTCAGGGGCTGGTTGGGGGCTACACCTTC.

The chain is built from TRBV5-6 and TRBJ1-5, with D uncertain. Germline lookup yields CDR1 SGHDT and CDR2 YYEEEE. V lost 0 bases to trimming and J lost 7 bases, with 5 bases between them. The CDR3 totals 12 residues. The CDR3 reads CASSLAGQPQHF. The CDR3 coding sequence is TGTGCCAGCAGCTTGGCCGGCCAGCCCCAGCATTTT. Combining the CDR3 with reference TRBV5-6 and TRBJ1-5 gives the whole variable domain DAGVTQSPTHLIKTRGQQVTLRCSPKSGHDTVSWYQQALGQGPQFIFQYYEEEERQRGNFPDRFSGHQFPNYSSELNVNALLLGDSALYLCASSLAGQPQHFGDGTRLSIL.

The rearrangement joins TRBV14 to TRBJ2-1, with TRBD2 matching over 7 bases. The CDR3 is 18 amino acids. With V trimmed by 1 base and J by 0 bases, 9 bases remained unmatched. Germline assignment: CDR1 SGHDN and CDR2 FVKESK. For the CDR3, the DNA is TGTGCCAGCAGCCAAGGTCCGGGGGGACCCTTCTCCTACAATGAGCAGTTCTTC. Protein product: CASSQGPGGPFSYNEQFF.

As concerns this clone: One junction end disagrees with the germline gene, perhaps due to a read error. The rearrangement links TRBV29-1 to TRBJ2-2, with no clear D. The CDR3 is 12 amino acids. Germline loops: CDR1 SQVTM, CDR2 ANQGSEA. CDR3 DNA: TGCAGCGCTGAACGACGTACCGGGGAGCTGTTTTTT. This encodes CSAERRTGELFF.